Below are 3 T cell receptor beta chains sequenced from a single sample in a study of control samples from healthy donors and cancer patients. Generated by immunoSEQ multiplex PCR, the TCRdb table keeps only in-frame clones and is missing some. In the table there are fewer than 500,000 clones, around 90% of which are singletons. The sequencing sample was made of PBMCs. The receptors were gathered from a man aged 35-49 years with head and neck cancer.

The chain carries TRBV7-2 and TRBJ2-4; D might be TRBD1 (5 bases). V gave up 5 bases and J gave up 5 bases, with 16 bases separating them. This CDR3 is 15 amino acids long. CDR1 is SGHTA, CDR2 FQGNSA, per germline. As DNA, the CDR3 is TGTGCCAGCAGCCCGGAATTTCCGACAGAAAACATTCAGTACTTC. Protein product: CASSPEFPTENIQYF.

CDR3 bases: TGTGCCAGCAGCCCTTCGACAGGAGTCCTCAATCAGCCCCAGCATTTT. As protein: CASSPSTGVLNQPQHF. This chain links TRBV11-2 with TRBJ1-5, with D tentatively TRBD1 (6 bases). CDR3 length: 16 residues. V was trimmed by 5 bases and J by 3 bases, leaving 17 bases between them. Germline V CDR1 and CDR2: SGHAT, FQNNGV.

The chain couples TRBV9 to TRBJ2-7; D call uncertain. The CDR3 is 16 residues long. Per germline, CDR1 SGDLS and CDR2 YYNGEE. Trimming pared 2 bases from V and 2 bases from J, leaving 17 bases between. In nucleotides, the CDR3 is TGTGCCAGCAGCGTTTCCGGATCAGGCGAAGCCTACGAGCAGTACTTC. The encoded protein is CASSVSGSGEAYEQYF.